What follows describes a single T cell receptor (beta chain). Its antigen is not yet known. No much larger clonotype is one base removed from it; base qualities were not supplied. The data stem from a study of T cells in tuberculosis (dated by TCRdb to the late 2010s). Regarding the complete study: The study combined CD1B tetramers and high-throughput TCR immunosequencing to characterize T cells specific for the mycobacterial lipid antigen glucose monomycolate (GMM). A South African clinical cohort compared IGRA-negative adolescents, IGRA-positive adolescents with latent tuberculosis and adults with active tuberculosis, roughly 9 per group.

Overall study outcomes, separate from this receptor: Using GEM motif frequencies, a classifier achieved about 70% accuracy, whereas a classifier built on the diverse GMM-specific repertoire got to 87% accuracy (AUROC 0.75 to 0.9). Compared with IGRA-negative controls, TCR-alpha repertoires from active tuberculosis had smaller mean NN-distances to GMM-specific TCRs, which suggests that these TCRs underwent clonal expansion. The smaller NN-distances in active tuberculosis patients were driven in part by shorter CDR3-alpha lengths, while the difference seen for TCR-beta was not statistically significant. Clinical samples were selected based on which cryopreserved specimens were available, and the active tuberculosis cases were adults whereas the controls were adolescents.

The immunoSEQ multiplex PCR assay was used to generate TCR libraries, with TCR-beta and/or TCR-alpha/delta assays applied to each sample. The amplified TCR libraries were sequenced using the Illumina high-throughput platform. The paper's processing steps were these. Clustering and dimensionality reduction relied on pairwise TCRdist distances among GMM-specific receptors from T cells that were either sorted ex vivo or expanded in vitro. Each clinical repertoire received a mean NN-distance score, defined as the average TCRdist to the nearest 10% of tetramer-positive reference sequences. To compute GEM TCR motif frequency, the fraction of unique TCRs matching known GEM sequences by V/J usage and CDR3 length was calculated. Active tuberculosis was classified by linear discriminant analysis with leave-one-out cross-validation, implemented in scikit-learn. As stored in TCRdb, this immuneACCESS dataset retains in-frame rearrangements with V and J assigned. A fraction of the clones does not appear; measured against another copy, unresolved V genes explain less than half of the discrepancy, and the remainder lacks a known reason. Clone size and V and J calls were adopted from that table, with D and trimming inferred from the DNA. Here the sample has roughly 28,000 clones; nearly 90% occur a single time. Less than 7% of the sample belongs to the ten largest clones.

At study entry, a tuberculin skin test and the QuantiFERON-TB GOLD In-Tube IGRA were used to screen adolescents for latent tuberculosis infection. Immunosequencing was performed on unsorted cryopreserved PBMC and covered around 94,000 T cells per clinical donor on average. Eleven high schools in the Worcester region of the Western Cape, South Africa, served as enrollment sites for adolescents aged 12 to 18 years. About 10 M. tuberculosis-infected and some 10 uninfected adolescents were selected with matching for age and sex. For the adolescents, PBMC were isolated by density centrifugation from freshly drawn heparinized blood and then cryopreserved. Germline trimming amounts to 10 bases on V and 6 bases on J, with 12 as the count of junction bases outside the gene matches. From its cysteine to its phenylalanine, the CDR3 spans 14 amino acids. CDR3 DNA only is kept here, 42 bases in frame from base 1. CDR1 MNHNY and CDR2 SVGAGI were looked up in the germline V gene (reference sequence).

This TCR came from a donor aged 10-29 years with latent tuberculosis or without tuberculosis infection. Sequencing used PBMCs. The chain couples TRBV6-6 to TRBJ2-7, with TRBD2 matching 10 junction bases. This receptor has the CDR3 CAIAGGPPRVEQYF. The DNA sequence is TGTGCCATAGCGGGGGGTCCCCCACGGGTCGAGCAGTACTTC.